Below are 18 T cell receptor beta chains sequenced from a single sample in a study of T cell repertoires in cytomegalovirus infection. TCRdb recomputed calls from the reads with MiXCR, one row per CDR3 protein. This sample has more than 650,000 distinct CDR3 sequences, with 35% found just once. Sequenced material: PBMCs. These TCRs come from a human donor in good health (CMV status not recorded). Some clones in this sample may be carry-over from other donors' samples.

This clonotype has at least ten counts. This sequence joins TRBV7-2 and TRBJ1-1; D may be TRBD1 (5 bases). CDR3 length: 16 amino acids. With 5 bases removed from V and 0 bases from J, the gap between germline ends came to 16 bases. CDR1 and CDR2 (germline): SGHTA, FQGNSA. The chain's CDR3 is CASSITGTYLNTEAFF. The CDR3 DNA sequence: TGTGCCAGCAGCATTACCGGGACTTATTTGAACACTGAAGCTTTCTTT.

This clonotype occurred a few times. The chain employs TRBV19 and TRBJ2-6, with D unclear. Per germline, CDR1 LNHDA and CDR2 SQIVND (reference sequence). The CDR3 contains 16 residues. The V gene lost 3 bases and the J gene lost 0 bases, with 9 bases spanning the gap. The DNA of the CDR3 is TGTGCCAGTAGTATTGGGGTGCACTCTGGGGCCAACGTCCTGACTTTC. This translates into CASSIGVHSGANVLTF.

This chain links TRBV20-1 with TRBJ2-7; 7 bases are a match to TRBD1. This CDR3 spans 12 amino acids. V shed 3 bases, J shed 7 bases, and the junction held 6 bases outside the gene matches. Germline V gene lookup returns CDR1 DFQATT and CDR2 SNEGSKA (reference sequence). The CDR3 spells CSARIGGREQYF. In DNA form, the CDR3 reads TGCAGTGCTAGGATAGGGGGCCGGGAGCAGTACTTC.

This clonotype has more than one count but fewer than ten. V and J are TRBV7-9 and TRBJ2-3; D is unclear. This CDR3 has 11 amino acids. CDR1 and CDR2 (germline): SEHNR, FQNEAQ (reference sequence). The V end lost 5 bases, the J end lost 7 bases, and 7 bases lay between the germline ends. CDR3: CASSPSYTQYF. CDR3 sequence (DNA): TGTGCCAGCAGCCCATCTTATACGCAGTATTTT.

This clonotype was detected only a few times. The chain links TRBV28 to TRBJ2-7; 7 bases agree with TRBD1. The CDR3 consists of 18 residues. Germline V lookup: CDR1 MDHEN, CDR2 SYDVKM. The trim removed 2 bases at V and 3 bases at J, leaving 16 bases unmatched. Here the CDR3 DNA reads TGTGCCAGCAGTTTACGGCTTCCAGGGGACAGCGGACGCTACGAGCAGTACTTC. Translation gives CASSLRLPGDSGRYEQYF. Full variable domain (missing parts from reference TRBV28 and TRBJ2-7): DVKVTQSSRYLVKRTGEKVFLECVQDMDHENMFWYRQDPGLGLRLIYFSYDVKMKEKGDIPEGYSVSREKKERFSLILESASTNQTSMYLCASSLRLPGDSGRYEQYFGPGTRLTVT.

V and J are TRBV10-2 and TRBJ1-5, with D possibly matching TRBD1 (6 bases). The germline V and J ends were trimmed by 6 bases and 5 bases, with 14 bases remaining between them. Germline CDR1 and CDR2: WSHSY and SAAADI. The CDR3 totals 14 residues. The CDR3 bases are TGCGCCAGCAGGCCCCCGGGGGCTTATCAGCCCCAGCATTTT. Translation gives CASRPPGAYQPQHF.

A few counts support this clonotype. This chain uses TRBV19 with TRBJ2-1, with D perhaps TRBD2 (6 bases). The germline V gene has CDR1 LNHDA and CDR2 SQIVND (reference sequence). Deletions cut 6 bases from V and 5 bases from J, with 14 bases between. CDR3 length: 14 residues. CDR3 in DNA: TGTGCCAGTAGCCCTAGCGACCTCAACAATGAGCAGTTCTTC. Its translation: CASSPSDLNNEQFF.

This clonotype has more than one count but fewer than ten. Germline is not matched at one junction end, which may reflect a read error. The chain recombines TRBV23-1 with TRBJ1-1, with D unresolved. TRBV23-1 is designated an ORF whose function remains uncertain. CDR3 length: 14 residues. The CDR3 sequence is CASSQFPENPEAFF. Here the CDR3 DNA reads TGCGCCAGCAGTCAATTCCCCGAGAACCCTGAAGCTTTCTTT.

This chain uses TRBV5-5 with TRBJ2-7, with unresolved D. The V and J ends lost 1 base and 7 bases respectively, with 9 bases between them. Germline CDR1 SGHKS, CDR2 YYEKEE (reference sequence). The CDR3 sequence is 12 residues long. This CDR3 is CASSLTRAEQYF. The CDR3 DNA sequence: TGTGCCAGCAGCTTGACTCGAGCTGAGCAGTACTTC.

Of note for this clonotype: In this CDR3 the conserved last residue, phenylalanine or tryptophan, is missing, so a read error is likely. The CDR3 loop reads CASSPRLGNTEAFL. CDR3 in DNA: TGTGCCAGCAGTCCAAGGTTAGGGAACACTGAAGCTTTCTTG. The rearrangement links TRBV28 to TRBJ1-1, with unresolved D. CDR1 is MDHEN and CDR2 is SYDVKM in the germline V gene. V was clipped by 5 bases and J by 1 base, with 11 bases between them. This CDR3 region has 14 residues.

This clonotype was seen more than once but under ten times. The gene calls are TRBV6-2 or TRBV6-3 and TRBJ1-1; D remains ambiguous. Germline V CDR1 and CDR2: MNHEY, SVGEGT. CDR3 length: 14 amino acids. V lost 5 bases, J lost 0 bases, and 10 bases lay in between. The chain's CDR3 is CASSPAAMNTEAFF. CDR3 sequence (DNA): TGTGCCAGCAGTCCTGCGGCCATGAACACTGAAGCTTTCTTT.

Only a few counts were recorded for this clonotype. The rearrangement uses TRBV5-5 and TRBJ2-7; unclear D gene. The CDR3 runs to 12 residues. Looked up from germline, CDR1 is SGHKS and CDR2 is YYEKEE (reference sequence). Trimming left V 4 bases short and J 3 bases short, with 8 bases between. DNA of the CDR3: TGTGCCAGCAGCACGACGAGCTACGAGCAGTACTTC. This gives the protein CASSTTSYEQYF.

This clonotype was recorded a few times. This chain joins TRBV28 and TRBJ2-1; 9 bases align to TRBD1. The V segment lost 3 bases and the J segment 6 bases; nucleotides outside the gene matches: 6. Germline V lookup: CDR1 MDHEN, CDR2 SYDVKM. The CDR3 extends over 15 amino acids. The CDR3 sequence is CASSLDRGVGNEQFF. Here the CDR3 DNA reads TGTGCCAGCAGTTTGGACAGGGGAGTTGGCAATGAGCAGTTCTTC.

The table lists this clonotype with many counts. The V call is TRBV7-2, the J call TRBJ1-1, with TRBD1 identical over 7 bases. The V gene's germline CDR1 is SGHTA and CDR2 FQGNSA. V lost 2 bases and J lost 7; bases outside the gene matches: 7. The CDR3 has 14 amino acids. The CDR3 region has the DNA TGTGCCAGCAGCTTATCCACAGGGGTTAGTGAAGCTTTCTTT. Protein: CASSLSTGVSEAFF.

This clonotype was counted between two and nine times. The chain recombines TRBV27 with TRBJ2-7, with D tentatively TRBD2 (5 bases). The V and J ends lost 5 bases and 1 base respectively, with 21 bases between them. The CDR3 is 17 amino acids. Germline V gene lookup returns CDR1 MNHEY and CDR2 SMNVEV (reference sequence). The CDR3 protein is CASSKIHGLAGSYEQYF. CDR3 DNA: TGTGCCAGCAGTAAAATCCACGGACTCGCCGGTTCCTACGAGCAGTACTTC.

This clonotype appeared a few times. This chain links TRBV4-2 with TRBJ1-2, with D possibly matching TRBD1 (5 bases). The CDR3 runs to 14 residues. CDR1 LGHNA and CDR2 YNFKEQ come from the germline V gene. V dropped 3 bases and J dropped 4 bases, with 12 bases sitting between them. The CDR3 spells CASSQDKPSYGYTF. CDR3 nucleotide sequence: TGTGCCAGCAGCCAGGACAAGCCAAGCTATGGCTACACCTTC.

The chain links TRBV11-2 to TRBJ1-5; tentatively, D is TRBD1 (6 bases). The CDR3 runs 14 residues. Trimming removed 5 bases from V and 4 bases from J, with 12 bases in between. Germline V CDR1 and CDR2: SGHAT, FQNNGV. DNA for the CDR3: TGTGCCAGCAGCGCCGTGACAGGAAATCAGCCCCAGCATTTT. It is translated as CASSAVTGNQPQHF.

This clonotype appeared a few times. This chain connects TRBV7-2 to TRBJ2-3; D might be TRBD1 or TRBD2, each matching 6 bases. Trimming removed 5 bases from V and 4 bases from J, with 16 bases in between. This CDR3 has 15 residues. Germline V lookup: CDR1 SGHTA, CDR2 FQGNSA. As DNA, the CDR3 is TGTGCCAGCAGCCGACAAGGGGGGACTCCAGATACGCAGTATTTT. It yields the protein CASSRQGGTPDTQYF.